This entry features one T cell receptor beta chain sequence. Antigen specificity is unknown. A second PCR of 7 to 11 cycles used a sample-barcoded 5' primer and a J-beta primer mix. Tags on each cDNA molecule came from a template-switch adaptor with 12 random nucleotides. TCRdb fed the 5' RACE reads into MiXCR, producing one record per CDR3 protein. Of 1.2 million to 1.5 million distinct CDR3 sequences listed, approximately 63% are singletons. These data come from a study of blood T cells in healthy people across ages. Overall study findings and caveats: Older age coincided with a roughly linear decline in TCR beta diversity per million T cells.

Deletions cut 0 bases from V and 7 bases from J, with 19 bases between. The CDR3 runs to 17 residues. The germline CDR1 and CDR2 sequences are MGHRA and YSYEKL. The TCR sequence derives from a man between 18 and 29 years old in good health. The source material was blood. The rearrangement links TRBV4-1 to TRBJ2-1; a weak D match, TRBD1 (6 bases). CDR3: CASSQDGGAPGPNEQFF. The CDR3 DNA sequence: TGCGCCAGCAGCCAAGATGGGGGCGCTCCCGGCCCGAATGAGCAGTTCTTC.